This TCR beta chain was sequenced for a study of cytomegalovirus exposure and HLA in healthy donors. Germline assignment: CDR1 MGHRA and CDR2 YSYEKL. The CDR3 spans 15 residues. Trimming stripped 3 bases from V and 1 base from J, with 12 bases between. Primers: 60 Vbeta forward and 13 Jbeta reverse. Data came from immunoSEQ multiplex PCR; TCRdb stores just in-frame clones and leaves some out. The sample carries 210,000 or so clones, around 81% recorded once. This clonotype was sampled from a woman in her fifties or sixties in good health and CMV-seropositive. The sequencing sample was made of PBMCs. The chain uses TRBV4-1 and TRBJ1-1; D not certain. The CDR3 spells CASSQQFPRNTEAFF. CDR3 bases: TGCGCCAGCAGCCAGCAGTTTCCCCGGAACACTGAAGCTTTCTTT.